The clone carrying this T cell receptor (beta chain) was counted many times. TCRdb re-called the PCR reads via MiXCR. Of tens of thousands of clones detected, about 15% appear once; the ten largest clones hold about a tenth. The record originates from a study of metastatic and nonmetastatic thyroid tumors. Study information: Samples came from malignant and benign thyroid patients, and repertoires were compared across blood and tumor or nodule tissue.

The germline V gene has CDR1 LNHDA and CDR2 SQIVND (reference sequence). Trimming stripped 1 base from V and 8 bases from J, with 12 bases between. The CDR3 runs to 15 residues. Until they underwent thyroid surgery, no patient had received any treatment. The chain employs TRBV19 and TRBJ1-6, with D possibly TRBD1 on 6 matching bases. Sequencing was carried out using tumor tissue. The sequence derives from a female donor with papillary thyroid cancer or a benign thyroid nodule (not recorded which). Some clones in this sample may be carry-over from other donors' samples. Written as DNA, the CDR3 is TGTGCCAGTAGTATAGGAGACGGGGGCCATTCACCCCTCCACTTT. As protein: CASSIGDGGHSPLHF.